There are a few counts of the clone carrying this TCR beta chain. Its antigen remains unidentified. There are 12 residues in the CDR3. Per the germline V gene, CDR1 is SNHLY and CDR2 is FYNNEI. Trimming left V 8 bases short and J 4 bases short, with 11 bases between. The data belong to a study of T-cell reconstitution after alpha-beta-depleted transplantation in children. Notes on the study in general: The study traced high day-60 TCRbeta diversity in some patients to surviving recipient T cells and thymic progenitors. At one year after transplant, newly produced T cells mostly accounted for T-cell counts and diversity. There were reportedly several hundred expanded graft clones from which alpha-beta T cells came about two months after transplant.

Researchers prepared the TCRbeta library using unique molecular identifiers, the study reports. TCRdb re-called the PCR reads through MiXCR, storing one row per CDR3 protein. This sample carries around 450,000 distinct CDR3 sequences, about a sixth of them seen once, and the ten largest clones take about 32%. The specimen comprised PBMCs, mostly from graft donor cells, sampled 360 days after TCRalphabeta/CD19-depleted stem cell transplant. This chain uses TRBV2 with TRBJ2-5; no firm D call. The sequence was collected from a boy less than two years old who had a stem cell transplant for Wiskott-Aldrich syndrome, so the T cells may come from the graft donor. CDR3 nucleotides: TGTGCCAGCGGTAGCATCCCAGAGACCCAGTACTTC. Translating gives CASGSIPETQYF.